The entry below gives a single T cell receptor (beta chain) sequence along with its context. CDR1 and CDR2 from the germline V gene are SGHRS and YFSETQ. The CDR3 has 14 amino acids. This specimen comes from a study of T cells expressing NK-cell markers. Study-level information: The TCR beta repertoires were obtained from sorted CD3+CD56+NKG2C+, CD3+CD56+NKG2C- and CD3+CD56-NKG2C+ T cells.

5'RACE template switching built TCR beta cDNA with unique molecular identifiers. TCRdb reprocessed the 5' RACE reads; each CDR3 protein has one entry and no DNA is given. In all, the sample yields fewer than 400,000 distinct CDR3 sequences. The material sequenced was blood T cells: a sorted CD56 or NKG2C T cell subset, CD4+ or CD8+ T cells, or bulk PBMC T cells (not recorded which). The TCR sequence derives from a man between 18 and 69 years old in good health. This rearrangement joins TRBV5-1 to TRBJ2-5. The CDR3 is CASSSKGEQETQYF.